The 10 T cell receptor beta chains below come from one sample, sequenced in a study of shared clonotypes between healthy human individuals. Clones were read by immunoSEQ multiplex PCR, and TCRdb kept only the in-frame ones, dropping some. The profile shows millions of clones, approximately 94% of them singletons. Naive CD8 cells, CD45RO-negative and positively selected for CCR7, excluded terminally differentiated effector memory CD45RA+ cells. The sample comprised naive CD8+ T cells from PBMCs. The receptor source for this set is a man aged 18-30 years in good health. Some clones in this sample may be carry-over from other donors' samples.

This chain links TRBV28 with TRBJ2-1; 14 nucleotides match TRBD2. J was trimmed by 6 bases and V by 4 bases; bases with no gene match: 17. Germline V gene data show CDR1 as MDHEN and CDR2 as SYDVKM. This CDR3 is built from 20 residues. CDR3 DNA: TGTGCCAGCAGTTATCTGCCGGGACTAGCGGGAGATAAGCGGGGCAATGAGCAGTTCTTC. As protein: CASSYLPGLAGDKRGNEQFF.

The chain combines TRBV28 with TRBJ2-1; D might be TRBD1 (6 bases). V was cut by 5 bases and J by 7 bases, with 12 bases left in between. The germline V gene has CDR1 MDHEN and CDR2 SYDVKM. The CDR3 has 13 amino acids. The CDR3 sequence is CASSPKRGNEQFF. As DNA, the CDR3 is TGTGCCAGCAGTCCTAAGAGGGGGAATGAGCAGTTCTTC.

The chain links TRBV16 to TRBJ1-2; the D is unclear. V was trimmed by 4 bases and J by 1 base, leaving 13 bases between them. CDR3 length: 15 residues. The germline CDR1 and CDR2 sequences are KGHSY and FQNENV. The CDR3 spells CASSPSRTLNYGYTF. The CDR3 bases are TGTGCCAGCAGCCCCAGTCGTACTCTTAACTATGGCTACACCTTC.

CDR3 amino acids: CASSLRQGKGGELFF. The CDR3 coding sequence is TGTGCCAGCAGCCTAAGACAGGGGAAGGGCGGGGAGCTGTTTTTT. The chain carries TRBV7-8 and TRBJ2-2, with TRBD1 identical over 8 bases. Trimming removed 5 bases from V and 7 bases from J; junction bases left unmatched: 9. The CDR3 has 15 residues. Germline CDR1 SGHVS, CDR2 FQNEAQ.

The chain couples TRBV14 to TRBJ2-2; possibly TRBD1 or TRBD2 for D (6 bases each). The V gene's germline CDR1 is SGHDN and CDR2 FVKESK. V gave up 0 bases and J gave up 0 bases, with 11 bases separating them. The CDR3 has 17 amino acids. The chain's CDR3 is CASSQELGGANTGELFF. CDR3 DNA: TGTGCCAGCAGCCAAGAGTTGGGGGGCGCGAACACCGGGGAGCTGTTTTTT.

This chain joins TRBV5-4 and TRBJ2-2; D ambiguous. Germline values: CDR1 SGHNT, CDR2 YYREEE (reference sequence). Trimming cost V 2 bases and J 4 bases, with 3 bases left between them. CDR3 length: 12 amino acids. The CDR3 protein is CASSFPTGELFF. CDR3 sequence (DNA): TGTGCCAGCAGCTTTCCCACCGGGGAGCTGTTTTTT.

The chain has TRBV10-1 and TRBJ2-7, with D maybe TRBD2 (6 bases). Germline assignment: CDR1 WNHNN and CDR2 SYGVQD (reference sequence). V was trimmed by 3 bases and J by 7 bases, leaving 19 bases between them. CDR3 length: 15 residues. CDR3 residues: CASSDQLGGILEQYF. The CDR3 DNA follows: TGCGCCAGCAGTGATCAACTAGGAGGGATACTTGAGCAGTACTTC.

V gene TRBV9 combines with J gene TRBJ2-2; 9 bases align to TRBD2. In germline, CDR1 is SGDLS, CDR2 YYNGEE. The CDR3 is 16 amino acids. After removal of 1 base from V and 5 bases from J, the junction contained 6 bases not matched to a gene. The CDR3 is CASSVLSGLATGELFF. CDR3 bases: TGTGCCAGCAGCGTACTGTCAGGACTAGCGACCGGGGAGCTGTTTTTT.

Concerning this clone: This sample includes further DNA sequences coding for the same CDR3. This chain uses TRBV29-1 with TRBJ1-1; TRBD1 matches at 7 bases. There are 12 residues in the CDR3. CDR1 is SQVTM and CDR2 is ANQGSEA in the germline V gene. The junction had 7 bases not matched to a gene; V was cut back by 6 bases and J by 6 bases. This CDR3 reads CSVTGMGAEAFF. The CDR3 DNA reads as TGCAGCGTGACAGGGATGGGGGCTGAAGCTTTCTTT.

The V call is TRBV28, the J call TRBJ2-7; D is unresolved. The CDR3 covers 13 residues. Germline loops: CDR1 MDHEN, CDR2 SYDVKM. V was clipped by 3 bases and J by 3 bases, with 9 bases between them. CDR3 coding DNA: TGTGCCAGCAGTTTCGCTGGGTTCTACGAGCAGTACTTC. Protein sequence: CASSFAGFYEQYF.